The 28 T cell receptor beta chains presented below share a single source sample, sequenced in a study of siplizumab effects on memory and regulatory T cells (dated by TCRdb to between 2018 and 2021). To prepare the library, the immunoSEQ multiplex PCR assay was applied. TCRdb stores this immuneACCESS table with in-frame sequences only. Part of the clones is absent; in the studies checked, under half of the shortfall reflects unresolved V genes, and no reason is known for the rest. Present in this sample are 90,000 to 140,000 clones, approximately 94% of which were seen just once. The top ten hold around 0.29% of the sample. The sample consisted of CD4+ T cells sorted from blood. The receptor source for this set is a human donor in good health.

DNA of the CDR3: TGTGCCAGCAGTGACGGGACGCCTCGGCGGTACTTC. Protein: CASSDGTPRRYF. The chain couples TRBV25-1 to TRBJ2-7, with D perhaps assigned TRBD1 or TRBD2 (5 bases each). Trimming stripped 3 bases from V and 12 bases from J, with 15 bases between. CDR3 size: 12 residues. Germline lookup yields CDR1 MGHDK and CDR2 SYGVNS.

This clone was counted once. CDR3 loop: CASSSIQGGGEQYF. CDR3 coding DNA: TGTGCCAGCAGCTCGATACAGGGGGGCGGCGAGCAGTACTTC. The chain joins TRBV6-1 to TRBJ2-7; the match to TRBD1 covers 8 bases. The CDR3 consists of 14 residues. Germline CDR1 and CDR2: MNHNS and SASEGT. V trimming: 6 bases; J trimming: 6 bases; junction bases outside the gene matches: 10.

V is TRBV19 and J is TRBJ1-5; TRBD1 is a possible D gene (6 bases). With 6 bases removed from V and 5 bases from J, the gap between germline ends came to 20 bases. The CDR3 is made up of 16 amino acids. Germline CDR1 LNHDA, CDR2 SQIVND (reference sequence). Written as DNA, the CDR3 is TGTGCCAGTAGCTCCGGGACACCCGTCATGTATCAGCCCCAGCATTTT. It encodes CASSSGTPVMYQPQHF.

This chain joins TRBV14 and TRBJ1-1; possible D gene TRBD1, 5 bases. The germline CDR1 and CDR2 sequences are SGHDN and FVKESK. The CDR3 has 15 amino acids. V was trimmed by 4 bases and J by 4 bases, leaving 16 bases between them. The CDR3 region is CASSRRHGAATEAFF. As DNA, the CDR3 is TGTGCCAGCAGCCGCCGACACGGGGCGGCCACTGAAGCTTTCTTT.

The rearrangement uses TRBV30 and TRBJ2-3; 8 positions agree with TRBD2. The CDR3 is made up of 15 amino acids. Per germline, CDR1 GTSNPN and CDR2 SVGIG (reference sequence). Trimming cost V 2 bases and J 0 bases; bases outside gene matches: 4. CDR3 nucleotides: TGTGCCTGGAGTAGGGCTAGCGGGAGCACAGATACGCAGTATTTT. It is translated as CAWSRASGSTDTQYF.

This clone occurred many times. The rearrangement links TRBV29-1 to TRBJ1-3, with D hard to call. Trimming took 6 bases from V and 2 from J, leaving 11 bases between them. CDR1 and CDR2 from the germline V gene are SQVTM and ANQGSEA. This CDR3 has 13 residues. CDR3 protein: CSVTQGAGNTIYF. The CDR3 coding sequence is TGCAGCGTGACCCAAGGTGCTGGAAACACCATATATTTT. Combining the CDR3 with reference TRBV29-1 and TRBJ1-3 gives the whole variable domain SAVISQKPSRDICQRGTSLTIQCQVDSQVTMMFWYRQQPGQSLTLIATANQGSEATYESGFVIDKFPISRPNLTFSTLTVSNMSPEDSSIYLCSVTQGAGNTIYFGEGSWLTVV.

V is TRBV7-3 and J is TRBJ1-5, with 7 bases fitting TRBD1. V gave up 6 bases and J gave up 0 bases; unmatched junction bases: 11. Germline assignment: CDR1 SGHTA and CDR2 FQGTGA. CDR3 size: 17 residues. The CDR3: CASSHGRDRDSNQPQHF. CDR3 sequence (DNA): TGTGCCAGCAGTCACGGACGGGACAGAGATAGCAATCAGCCCCAGCATTTT.

This chain connects TRBV6-1 to TRBJ2-5; 7 positions agree with TRBD1. The end of the DNA is better explained by TRBJ2-7, so the J call may be wrong. The CDR3 contains 13 residues. Germline CDR1 reads MNHNS; CDR2 reads SASEGT. CDR3 residues: CASRPGQTYEQYF. The CDR3 DNA is TGTGCCAGCAGACCGGGACAGACCTACGAGCAGTACTTC.

The chain has TRBV9 and TRBJ1-6; D gene unclear. V shed 3 bases and J shed 9 bases, with 10 bases lying between them. Germline CDR1 reads SGDLS; CDR2 reads YYNGEE. This CDR3 is 13 amino acids long. Here the CDR3 DNA reads TGTGCCAGCAGCGCCGGGGAGGGTTCACCCCTCCACTTT. Translation gives CASSAGEGSPLHF.

This clone was detected only a few times. The V call is TRBV7-2, the J call TRBJ1-3, with TRBD1 matching 8 bases. In germline, CDR1 is SGHTA, CDR2 FQGNSA. V gave up 8 bases and J gave up 4 bases; unmatched junction bases: 13. The CDR3 is 16 residues long. The CDR3 sequence is CASGSGQAFRGNTIYF. CDR3 DNA sequence: TGTGCCAGCGGCTCGGGACAGGCCTTCCGGGGAAACACCATATATTTT.

The rearrangement links TRBV5-1 to TRBJ1-1; D ambiguous. Germline-derived CDR1 and CDR2 are SGHRS and YFSETQ. The V end was cut by 0 bases, the J end by 5 bases, with 11 bases between. The CDR3 is 14 residues long. This CDR3 is CASSLVGGRTEAFF. The CDR3 DNA reads as TGCGCCAGCAGCTTGGTAGGAGGGCGGACTGAAGCTTTCTTT.

The chain has TRBV2 and TRBJ2-3; the D gene is possibly TRBD2 (5 bases). Germline V gives CDR1 SNHLY, CDR2 FYNNEI. Between the trimmed V and J ends, which lost 3 bases and 0 bases, there was a span of 10 bases. CDR3 length equals 15 residues. CDR3 nucleotides: TGTGCCAGCAGTGAGAGCGGTATAAGCACAGATACGCAGTATTTT. Its protein is CASSESGISTDTQYF.

In this sample, this clone turned up a few times. The rearrangement joins TRBV7-3 to TRBJ2-3, with 7 positions matching TRBD2. The V and J ends lost 5 bases and 1 base, in that order; junction bases with no gene match: 9. Germline values: CDR1 SGHTA, CDR2 FQGTGA. The CDR3 contains 16 residues. CDR3 nucleotide sequence: TGTGCCAGCAGCCCCGGGGCTAGCGGACGCACAGATACGCAGTATTTT. Amino acids: CASSPGASGRTDTQYF.

The rearrangement links TRBV6-6 to TRBJ2-1, with D possibly matching TRBD2 (6 bases). In germline, CDR1 is MNHNY, CDR2 SVGAGI (reference sequence). The length of the CDR3 is 14 residues. Trimming cost V 6 bases and J 4 bases, with 13 bases left between them. DNA of the CDR3: TGTGCCAGCAGCCCGGGGGTCGGGTACAATGAGCAGTTCTTC. Translation: CASSPGVGYNEQFF.

The chain uses TRBV5-1 and TRBJ1-1; 12 bases fit TRBD1. V was clipped by 3 bases and J by 3 bases; unmatched bases: 6. CDR3 length equals 16 residues. The germline V gene has CDR1 SGHRS and CDR2 YFSETQ. CDR3 residues: CASSWDRGPGDTEAFF. CDR3 coding DNA: TGCGCCAGCAGCTGGGACAGGGGGCCCGGGGACACTGAAGCTTTCTTT.

In its sample, this clone was seen once. CDR3 residues: CASRPGLASYEQYF. The DNA for the CDR3 is TGCGCCAGCCGGCCGGGACTAGCGTCCTACGAGCAGTACTTC. The chain joins TRBV4-1 to TRBJ2-7; 10 bases are a match to TRBD2. The CDR3 contains 14 residues. The trim removed 8 bases at V and 1 base at J, leaving 5 bases unmatched. Germline values: CDR1 MGHRA, CDR2 YSYEKL.

This clone was observed a handful of times. The V call is TRBV6-4, the J call TRBJ1-5, with D unclear. In germline, CDR1 is MRHNA, CDR2 SNTAGT. The V end lost 4 bases, the J end lost 8 bases, and 6 bases lay between the germline ends. This CDR3 is built from 11 residues. CDR3 sequence: CASSAAEPQHF. As DNA, the CDR3 is TGTGCCAGCAGTGCCGCGGAGCCCCAGCATTTT.

The J gene is TRBJ2-7, the V gene TRBV5-1; 8 nucleotides match TRBD2. CDR3 length equals 14 residues. Trimming took 0 bases from V and 4 from J; bases not matched to a gene: 3. Germline lookup yields CDR1 SGHRS and CDR2 YFSETQ. In DNA form, the CDR3 reads TGCGCCAGCAGCTTGGAACTAGCGGATTACGAGCAGTACTTC. It codes for CASSLELADYEQYF.

The V gene is TRBV5-6, the J gene TRBJ2-1; D gene uncertain. V shed 0 bases and J shed 8 bases, with 9 bases lying between them. The CDR3 has 13 residues. The germline gives CDR1 SGHDT, CDR2 YYEEEE. The CDR3 bases are TGTGCCAGCAGCTTGGTCGAGAGCTATGAGCAGTTCTTC. It yields the protein CASSLVESYEQFF.

The CDR3 region has the DNA TGTGCCAGCAGTTTATTAAGCGGAGTTAGCACAGATACGCAGTATTTT. Its translation is CASSLLSGVSTDTQYF. The chain uses TRBV27 and TRBJ2-3; tentative D call: TRBD2 (5 bases). The CDR3 contains 16 residues. Trimming pared 1 base from V and 0 bases from J, leaving 11 bases between. CDR1 is MNHEY, CDR2 SMNVEV, per germline (reference sequence).

The V call is TRBV30, the J call TRBJ1-6; a weak D match, TRBD1 (6 bases). The CDR3 spans 16 residues. Trimming took 2 bases from V and 6 from J, leaving 17 bases between them. The germline CDR1 and CDR2 sequences are GTSNPN and SVGIG (reference sequence). Written as DNA, the CDR3 is TGTGCCTGGAGTAGGCTCCAGGGGTTACTTAATTCACCCCTCCACTTT. Protein sequence: CAWSRLQGLLNSPLHF.

In DNA form, the CDR3 reads TGCGCCAGCAGGGCCCAAGAGACCCAGTACTTC. Translation: CASRAQETQYF. The chain couples TRBV5-1 to TRBJ2-5; no clear D gene. This CDR3 is 11 amino acids long. CDR1 and CDR2 (germline): SGHRS, YFSETQ. The ends were cut back, 5 bases at V and 1 base at J, with 3 bases in the middle.

J is TRBJ1-6 and V is TRBV19; the D gene is possibly TRBD1 (5 bases). CDR1 is LNHDA and CDR2 is SQIVND in the germline V gene (reference sequence). Trimming took 0 bases from V and 10 from J, leaving 10 bases between them. The CDR3 extends over 14 amino acids. The CDR3 region is CASSIDGGDSPLHF. The CDR3 nucleotides read TGTGCCAGTAGTATAGATGGTGGGGACTCACCCCTCCACTTT. The whole variable domain, filled in from reference TRBV19 and TRBJ1-6, reads DGGITQSPKYLFRKEGQNVTLSCEQNLNHDAMYWYRQDPGQGLRLIYYSQIVNDFQKGDIAEGYSVSREKKESFPLTVTSAQKNPTAFYLCASSIDGGDSPLHFGNGTRLTVT.

In nucleotides, the CDR3 is TGTGCCAGCACTCGGGGGGGGAACACCGGGGAGCTGTTTTTT. Translating gives CASTRGGNTGELFF. This chain uses TRBV6-1 with TRBJ2-2; 8 bases match TRBD2. In germline, CDR1 is MNHNS, CDR2 SASEGT. The CDR3 is made up of 14 amino acids. V was clipped by 7 bases and J by 1 base; unmatched bases: 2.

The V gene is TRBV30, the J gene TRBJ1-3, with unresolved D. Germline V CDR1 and CDR2: GTSNPN, SVGIG (reference sequence). Trimming cost V 2 bases and J 3 bases, with 17 bases left between them. CDR3 length equals 16 residues. In DNA form, the CDR3 reads TGTGCCTGGAGTTTGGGATCCGTCCTAGGTGGAAACACCATATATTTT. Translating it yields CAWSLGSVLGGNTIYF.

The chain combines TRBV6-5 with TRBJ1-4; D uncertain. V dropped 6 bases and J dropped 3 bases, with 8 bases sitting between them. Germline V gene data show CDR1 as MNHEY and CDR2 as SVGAGI. The CDR3 covers 13 residues. CDR3 protein: CASRTQANEKLFF. The DNA of the CDR3 is TGTGCCAGCAGGACTCAGGCTAATGAAAAACTGTTTTTT.

V and J are TRBV27 and TRBJ1-5, with 9 bases lining up with TRBD1. Germline loops: CDR1 MNHEY, CDR2 SMNVEV (reference sequence). There are 15 residues in the CDR3. The junction had 5 bases not matched to a gene; V was cut back by 3 bases and J by 5 bases. The DNA for the CDR3 is TGTGCCAGCAGTTTGACCGGGACAGGGTATCAGCCCCAGCATTTT. This encodes CASSLTGTGYQPQHF.

This clone is a singleton in its sample. V and J are TRBV6-5 and TRBJ2-1, with D possibly being TRBD2 (5 bases). The V gene's germline CDR1 is MNHEY and CDR2 SVGAGI. V lost 0 bases to trimming and J lost 4 bases, with 10 bases between them. This CDR3 contains 15 residues. The CDR3 loop is CASSYSPSRYNEQFF. Here the CDR3 DNA reads TGTGCCAGCAGTTACTCCCCTAGCAGATACAATGAGCAGTTCTTC.